The table lists the clone carrying this T cell receptor (beta chain) with many counts. This sample is part of a study of identical twins. A single record per CDR3 protein comes from TCRdb applying MiXCR to the 5' RACE reads. The sample lists about 220,000 distinct CDR3 sequences; approximately 7.1% were seen once. V was pared by 4 bases and J by 2 bases, with 8 bases of the junction left unmatched. The length of the CDR3 is 18 residues. Germline V gene data show CDR1 as LGHNA and CDR2 as YSLEER. The sample also formed part of further work on T cells expressing NK-cell markers.

This TCR was recovered from a woman younger than 35 in good health. Sequenced sample: CD8+ T cells sorted from blood. V and J are TRBV4-3 and TRBJ2-1, with 13 positions matching TRBD2. CDR3 nucleotide sequence: TGCGCCAGCAGCCCTGGACTAGCGGGAGAGGCAGCCTACAATGAGCAGTTCTTC. Amino acid sequence: CASSPGLAGEAAYNEQFF.